Listed here is a single T cell receptor delta chain. This clone was counted between two and nine times. Its antigen is currently not known. This sequence is one base from a far larger clone and is likely a read error. Other DNA sequences in the same sample also yield this CDR3. Libraries came from RT-PCR. This sample was sequenced with an Illumina MiSeq. In TCRdb, clones were called once more from the public reads by CATT, and rows of identical DNA were later combined. The sample profile shows about 1,300 delta-chain clones; less than 2% of them were found once. The ten largest clones capture less than 70% of the sample. These data come from a study of gamma-delta T cells after stem cell transplantation (TCRdb year 2016). The receptor comes from a human donor. It is not recorded whose cells these are; they may come from a transplant donor. The sample taken for sequencing was gamma-delta T cells.

Read as DNA, the sequence is TGTGCCTGTGACCACGTTGGCAGCGGGGGATACGCAAGCGATAAACTCATCTTT. Translated, it reads CACDHVGSGGYASDKLIF. Recombination connected TRDV2 to TRDJ1; TRDD3 fits 10 bases in the junction. The germline V gene sets CDR1 to GEAIGNYY and CDR2 to EKD. V and J are trimmed by 3 bases and 4 bases, and the gene matches miss 16 bases of the junction. The CDR3, cysteine through phenylalanine, is 18 amino acids long. Kept here is only the CDR3 DNA, which spans 54 bases and is read in frame from base 1.